Sequencing of this TCR beta chain was carried out in a study of blood T cells in healthy people across ages. Findings and limits, study-wide: Any changes in expanded clonotypes were possibly confounded, as donor CMV status remained unknown. Per million T cells, TCR beta diversity dropped about linearly as age rose. Diversity was higher, and naive CD4+ cells more numerous, in long-lived donors than in aged donors.

Through a sample-barcoded 5' primer and a J-beta primer mix, a second PCR was run for roughly 7 to 12 cycles. TCRdb redid the calling of the 5' RACE reads with MiXCR, one entry per CDR3 protein. The table has roughly 1,500,000 distinct CDR3 sequences, approximately 32% seen once. Remarks on this clonotype: No antigen is known for it. The junction does not match germline at one end; this may be a read error.

The CDR3 spans 16 residues. Per the germline V gene, CDR1 is SGHTA and CDR2 is FQGTGA. The receptor's source is a woman aged 25 to 39 in good health. Sequencing was done on a sample of blood. The chain is built from TRBV7-3 and TRBJ2-6; 7 positions match TRBD2. CDR3 sequence reads: CASSSPGGSGANVPTF. DNA for the CDR3: TGTGCCAGCAGCTCACCGGGAGGCTCTGGGGCCAACGTCCCGACTTTC. The full variable domain, its missing parts supplied by reference TRBV7-3 and TRBJ2-6, is GAGVSQTPSNKVTEKGKYVELRCDPISGHTALYWYRQSLGQGPEFLIYFQGTGAADDSGLPNDRFFAVRPEGSVSTLKIQRTERGDSAVYLCASSSPGGSGANVPTFGAGSRLTVL.